This T cell receptor (beta chain) emerged from a study of blood T cell repertoires in COVID-19. Only in-frame clones appear in the TCRdb table, and some are missing; sequencing was by immunoSEQ multiplex PCR. The sample contains 350,000 or so clones, about 86% of which appear only once. In terms of age and location, participants ranged from about 18 to 95 years and lived in fewer than 30 US areas. Germline assignment: CDR1 SGHAT and CDR2 FQNNGV. CDR3 length equals 16 residues. After removal of 6 bases from V and 0 bases from J, the junction contained 11 bases not matched to a gene. The chain recombines TRBV11-2 with TRBJ2-7, with 7 bases aligning to TRBD1. The clonotype comes from a woman aged 40 to 50 with acute COVID-19. The sequencing sample was made of PBMCs or T cells enriched from blood (not recorded which). The CDR3 protein is CASSRLQGPRSYEQYF. For the CDR3, the DNA is TGTGCCAGCAGTCGTTTACAGGGGCCTCGCTCCTACGAGCAGTACTTC.